This TCR beta chain is drawn from a study of shared clonotypes between healthy human individuals. General study findings and limits: What naive subsets generally showed was a larger estimated richness than memory subsets showed.

Of note for this clone: What it binds is not known.

It was approximately 0.2 ug DNA, 25,000 to 35,000 T cell genomes, that sorted-subset replicate PCRs used. TCRdb's copy holds only in-frame clones and misses some; the assay was immunoSEQ multiplex PCR. The sample records 1.5 million to 2.5 million clones, about 95% being singletons. In germline, CDR1 is SGHAT, CDR2 FQNNGV. This CDR3 spans 12 amino acids. The V end lost 5 bases, the J end lost 6 bases, and 10 bases lay between the germline ends. It was CD45RO-negative cells, positively selected for CCR7, that made up naive CD8 cells, with terminally differentiated effector memory CD45RA+ cells excluded.

The chain links TRBV11-2 to TRBJ1-2, with a possible D match to TRBD1 (5 bases). Sequences were obtained from naive CD8+ T cells sorted from blood. The sequence was obtained from a young man in good health. The CDR3 DNA reads TGTGCCAGCAGCCCCGGAGGGGATGGCTACACCTTC. Its translation: CASSPGGDGYTF.